The rows below give T cell receptor beta chains drawn from one sample of a study of T cells in Graves' hyperthyroidism and ophthalmopathy. TCRdb ran MiXCR on the multiplex PCR reads and lists one entry per CDR3 protein. The data hold under 650,000 distinct CDR3 sequences, with 16% observed a single time. The specimen sequenced was blood. These receptors were obtained from a woman in her 30s with Graves' hyperthyroidism. The CDR3 runs from the conserved cysteine through the conserved F or W. D genes are given only for firm matches. The size entry is marked missing in some rows and otherwise reads once, few, many or a size class.

clone_size d_call j_call v_call cdr3_nt cdr3_aa
many . TRBJ1-1 TRBV28 TGTGCCAGCAGTTTAGGGACGGCTGAAGCTTTCTTT CASSLGTAEAFF
many . TRBJ1-1 TRBV7-3 TGTGCCAGCAGCCCTTCCGGGACTAACACTGAAGCTTTCTTT CASSPSGTNTEAFF
many TRBD1 TRBJ1-5 TRBV28 TGTGCCAGCAGCCGACAGGGCGGGAGGAATCAGCCCCAGCATTTT CASSRQGGRNQPQHF
many . TRBJ2-1 TRBV6-2/TRBV6-3 TGTGCCAGCACGGGGGCAACCGCCTACAATGAGCAGTTCTTC CASTGATAYNEQFF
. TRBD1 TRBJ2-5 TRBV5-1 TGCGCCAGCAGCGCGGGGACAGGGGGCGAGGAGACCCAGTACTTC CASSAGTGGEETQYF
many TRBD2 TRBJ2-3 TRBV5-1 TGCGCCAGCACCCCAGGCACTAGCGCTCAAGATACGCAGTATTTT CASTPGTSAQDTQYF
many . TRBJ2-5 TRBV6-1 TGTGCCAGCAGTGCCCAGAGGGGGACCCAGTACTTC CASSAQRGTQYF
few . TRBJ1-1 TRBV5-8 TGTGCCAGTGCCCCGGGAGCCCCGGGGGGCACTGAAGCTTTCTTT CASAPGAPGGTEAFF
many . TRBJ1-1 TRBV3-1 TGTGCCAGCAGCCAAGATGAGGTTGAAGCTTTCTTT CASSQDEVEAFF
. . TRBJ1-5 TRBV20-1 TGCAGTGCTAGGATTAGCAATCAGCCCCAGCATTTT CSARISNQPQHF
many . TRBJ2-3 TRBV20-1 TGCAGTGTTCGGACTATGATCGGCACAGATACGCAGTATTTT CSVRTMIGTDTQYF
. . TRBJ2-7 TRBV30 TGTGCCTGGGCAAACGACGGATACTCCTACGAGCAGTACTTC CAWANDGYSYEQYF
few TRBD1 TRBJ2-5 TRBV19 TGTGCCAGTAGCGCGACAGGGCCCCAAGAGACCCAGTACTTC CASSATGPQETQYF
few TRBD2 TRBJ2-7 TRBV20-1 TGCAGTGCTAGATTGGACGGGAGGATTAGAGACGAGCAGTACTTC CSARLDGRIRDEQYF
many TRBD1 TRBJ1-2 TRBV30 TGTGCCTGGACTTCTCCGGGACAGGGTTATGGCTACACCTTC CAWTSPGQGYGYTF
few . TRBJ2-3 TRBV5-1 TGCGCCAGCAGCTTGCGGGGGAACACAGATACGCAGTATTTT CASSLRGNTDTQYF
. . TRBJ1-5 TRBV10-1 TGCGCCAGCAGTGTGGCGATTGGTCAGCCCCAGCATTTT CASSVAIGQPQHF
few . TRBJ2-1 TRBV27 TGTGCCAGCAGTACGGACAGCTCCTACAATGAGCAGTTCTTC CASSTDSSYNEQFF
many . TRBJ1-2 TRBV6-2/TRBV6-3 TGTGCCAGCAGCTGGGCGACCTATGGCTACACCTTC CASSWATYGYTF
few . TRBJ2-3 TRBV20-1 TGCAGTGCTACTCAGGGTGCCACAGATACGCAGTATTTT CSATQGATDTQYF
many . TRBJ1-2 TRBV28 TGTGCCAGCAGTCTCTTCGCGACCGGTAACTATGGCTACACCTTC CASSLFATGNYGYTF
many . TRBJ1-2 TRBV28 TGTGCCAGCAGTCTAGTACAGGGCGACTATGGCTACACCTTC CASSLVQGDYGYTF
. TRBD2 TRBJ2-3 TRBV24-1 TGTGCCACCAGTGACTCTAGCGGGAGAGCGGCAGATACGCAGTATTTT CATSDSSGRAADTQYF
few TRBD1 TRBJ1-2 TRBV7-3 TGTGCCAGCAGCTCATCTTCCAACAGGGGGAATGGCTACACCTTC CASSSSSNRGNGYTF
many . TRBJ2-7 TRBV30 TGTGCCTGGAGTGAGATCTACGAGCAGTACTTC CAWSEIYEQYF
many TRBD1 TRBJ1-6 TRBV28 TGTGCCAGCAGTTCCTCCCCGACAGGGCGTCGATCACCCCTCCACTTT CASSSSPTGRRSPLHF
many . TRBJ2-1 TRBV6-1 TGTGCCAGCGTGTTATCCAGGGGCGACAATGAGCAGTTCTTC CASVLSRGDNEQFF
many . TRBJ2-2 TRBV12-3/TRBV12-4 TGTGCCAGCAGTTTGGGTGGGCCGTCCACCGGGGAGCTGTTTTTT CASSLGGPSTGELFF
many TRBD1 TRBJ2-7 TRBV12-5 TGTGCTAGTGGTTTAATCGGGACAGGGATCTCCTACGAGCAGTACTTC CASGLIGTGISYEQYF
. TRBD2 TRBJ2-2 TRBV28 TGTGCCAGCAGTCTTACTAGCGGGAGCGCCGGGGAGCTGTTTTTT CASSLTSGSAGELFF
. . TRBJ1-5 TRBV28 TGTGCCAGCAGTTTCTCGGGGGTGGGCAATCAGCCCCAGCATTTT CASSFSGVGNQPQHF
. . TRBJ1-5 TRBV27 TGTGCCAGCAGAAATACAGGGTACAATCAGCCCCAGCATTTT CASRNTGYNQPQHF
. . TRBJ1-1 TRBV11-2 TGTGCCTCCGAGGAGGGCTACACTGAAGCTTTCTTT CASEEGYTEAFF
few . TRBJ1-1 TRBV2 TGTGCCAGCAGCCCCCACGGGGATGAAGCTTTCTTT CASSPHGDEAFF
many TRBD1 TRBJ1-1 TRBV27 TGTGCCAGCAAACCGAGGACAGGGGAGGGGACTGAAGCTTTCTTT CASKPRTGEGTEAFF
many TRBD2 TRBJ2-1 TRBV2 TGTGCCAGCAGTGAAGCGCGATGGACTAGATTGGATGAGCAGTTCTTC CASSEARWTRLDEQFF
. . TRBJ2-1 TRBV6-5 TGTGCCAGCAGTTACTCGGCGGGCGATTTCCCCTACAATGAGCAGTTCTTC CASSYSAGDFPYNEQFF
few . TRBJ2-3 TRBV18 TGTGCCAGCTCACCACTCGAGCGGTCCACAGATACGCAGTATTTT CASSPLERSTDTQYF
few . TRBJ2-2 TRBV9 TGTGCCAGCAGCGTAGGAGGGATGGGTAGCACCGGGGAGCTGTTTTTT CASSVGGMGSTGELFF
many . TRBJ2-1 TRBV2 TGTGCCAGCAGTCGAACAGTGACGGGCTACAATGAGCAGTTCTTC CASSRTVTGYNEQFF
. . TRBJ1-2 TRBV6-2/TRBV6-3 TGTGCCAGCAGATTTTCCGGGGGCGGGAACTATGGCTACACCTTC CASRFSGGGNYGYTF
many . TRBJ2-7 TRBV4-3 TGCGCCAGCAGCCAAGACCGAGCCTCCCTATCCGAGCAGTACTTC CASSQDRASLSEQYF
many . TRBJ2-7 TRBV20-1 TGCAGTCCTCGCCGGGCGGAATACTACGAGCAGTACTTC CSPRRAEYYEQYF
few . TRBJ1-1 TRBV6-5 TGTGCCAGCAGTTACAGGGCTCAAGTATCCTCCGAAGCTTTCTTT CASSYRAQVSSEAFF
many TRBD1 TRBJ2-1 TRBV30 TGTGCCTGGATCGACAGGGATGAGCAGTTCTTC CAWIDRDEQFF
few . TRBJ2-7 TRBV9 TGTGCCAGCAGCGTAGCGGACTTCCCCTACGAGCAGTACTTC CASSVADFPYEQYF
many . TRBJ1-1 TRBV6-1 TGTGCCAGCGCTTGGGCCGTGAACACTGAAGCTTTCTTT CASAWAVNTEAFF
many TRBD1 TRBJ1-2 TRBV6-1 TGTGCCAGCAGTAACCGGGACAGGGCCCGATTTGGCTACACCTTC CASSNRDRARFGYTF
many TRBD2 TRBJ2-2 TRBV20-1 TGCAGTTCAGAGATGGGACTAGACGGGTTCACCGGGGAGCTGTTTTTT CSSEMGLDGFTGELFF